This TCR beta chain was sequenced for a study of kidney transplant recipient with SARS-CoV-2 infection. TCRdb used MiXCR to reprocess the reads, holding one entry per CDR3 protein. The sample contains 200,000 to 300,000 distinct CDR3 sequences, about 28% of which appear only once. This clonotype was recorded at least ten times. V shed 6 bases and J 6 bases; nucleotides not matched to a gene: 7. Germline loops: CDR1 SGHTA, CDR2 FQGNSA. This CDR3 region has 15 residues. The specimen comprised a blood sample, sampled at baseline and between days 110 and 120 from a kidney transplant recipient. The TCR comes from a male patient in his thirties who had COVID-19 and was a kidney transplant recipient. The graft donor may account for some of the T cells. The rearrangement joins TRBV7-2 to TRBJ1-6; 8 bases agree with TRBD1. The CDR3 DNA sequence: TGTGCCAGCAGGGGGCCGGGACAGGTTAATTCACCCCTCCACTTT. This encodes CASRGPGQVNSPLHF.